This T cell receptor beta chain was observed in a study of low-dose radiotherapy and immunotherapy resistance in tumors. Time point here: after trial treatment. The treatment here: LDRT plus nivolumab, ipilimumab, low-dose cyclophosphamide and aspirin (RACIN trial). V was clipped by 6 bases and J by 2 bases; unmatched bases: 4. Germline CDR1 MNHEY, CDR2 SVGEGT. The CDR3 totals 15 residues. Primers used for first-strand cDNA, a TRAV- and TRBV-specific set, covered both alpha and beta chains. The authors amplified TCRs for about 20 PCR cycles with a constant-region primer and a V-primer adapter. TCRdb processed the reads anew with MiXCR; each CDR3 protein has one entry. The top ten hold roughly 13% of the sample, which has tens of thousands of distinct CDR3 sequences, about 20% seen once. This clonotype was seen ten or more times.

The chain has TRBV6-2 or TRBV6-3 and TRBJ2-1; 10 bases align to TRBD2. The sequences come from PBMCs, collected after low-dose radiotherapy plus immunotherapy. The TCR comes from a female donor with ovarian cancer. The CDR3 loop is CASSPGTSAYNEQFF. The DNA for the CDR3 is TGTGCCAGCAGCCCCGGGACTAGCGCCTACAATGAGCAGTTCTTC.